This T cell receptor (beta chain) was identified in a study of T cell repertoires in cytomegalovirus infection. One entry per CDR3 protein, called by TCRdb with MiXCR from the reads. The repertoire holds under 250,000 distinct CDR3 sequences, with 9% to 15% as singletons. Germline V CDR1 and CDR2: SGHRS, YFSETQ. CDR3 size: 14 residues. The ends were cut back, 1 base at V and 2 bases at J, with 6 bases in the middle. The chain links TRBV5-1 to TRBJ2-2; D unclear. The sequence was obtained from a human donor in good health (CMV status not recorded). Some clones in this sample may be carry-over from other donors' samples. The sequenced material came from PBMCs. The CDR3 is CASSLNSNTGELFF. CDR3 sequence (DNA): TGCGCCAGCAGCTTGAACAGCAACACCGGGGAGCTGTTTTTT.